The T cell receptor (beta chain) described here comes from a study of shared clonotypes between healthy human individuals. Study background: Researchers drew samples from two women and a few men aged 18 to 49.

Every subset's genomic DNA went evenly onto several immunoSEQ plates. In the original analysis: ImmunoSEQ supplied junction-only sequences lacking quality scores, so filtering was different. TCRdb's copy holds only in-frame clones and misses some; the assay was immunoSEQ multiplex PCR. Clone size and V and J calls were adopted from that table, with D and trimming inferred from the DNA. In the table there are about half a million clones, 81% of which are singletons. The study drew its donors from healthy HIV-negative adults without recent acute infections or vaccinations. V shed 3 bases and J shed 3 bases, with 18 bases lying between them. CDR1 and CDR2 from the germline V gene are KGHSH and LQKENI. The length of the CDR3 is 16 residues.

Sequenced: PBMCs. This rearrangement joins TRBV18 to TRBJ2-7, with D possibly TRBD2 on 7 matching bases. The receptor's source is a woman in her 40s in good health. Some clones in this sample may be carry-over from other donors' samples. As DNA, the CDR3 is TGTGCCAGCTCACCCTATGGGGGCAGCGGGAACTACGAGCAGTACTTC. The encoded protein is CASSPYGGSGNYEQYF.